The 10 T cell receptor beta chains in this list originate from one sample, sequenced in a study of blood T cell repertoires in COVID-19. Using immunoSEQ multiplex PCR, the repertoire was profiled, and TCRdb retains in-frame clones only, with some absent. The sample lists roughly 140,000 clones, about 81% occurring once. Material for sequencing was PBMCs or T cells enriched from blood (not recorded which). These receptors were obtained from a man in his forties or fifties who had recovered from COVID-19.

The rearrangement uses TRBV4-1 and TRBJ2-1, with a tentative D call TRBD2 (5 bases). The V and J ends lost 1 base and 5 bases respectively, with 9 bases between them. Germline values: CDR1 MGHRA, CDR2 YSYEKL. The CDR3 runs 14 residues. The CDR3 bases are TGCGCCAGCAGCCAAGCAGCGGTACACAATGAGCAGTTCTTC. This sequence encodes CASSQAAVHNEQFF.

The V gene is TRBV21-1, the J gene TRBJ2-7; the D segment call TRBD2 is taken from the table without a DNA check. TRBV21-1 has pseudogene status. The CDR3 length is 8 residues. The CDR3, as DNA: TGTGCCAGCAGCAAACCTCTCTTC. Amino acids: CASSKPLF.

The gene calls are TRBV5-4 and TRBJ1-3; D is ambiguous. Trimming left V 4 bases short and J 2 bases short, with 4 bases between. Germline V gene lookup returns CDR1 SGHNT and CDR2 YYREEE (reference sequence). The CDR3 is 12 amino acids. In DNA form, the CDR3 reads TGTGCCAGCAGCCTCGCTGGAAACACCATATATTTT. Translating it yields CASSLAGNTIYF. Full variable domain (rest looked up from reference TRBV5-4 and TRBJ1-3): ETGVTQSPTHLIKTRGQQVTLRCSSQSGHNTVSWYQQALGQGPQFIFQYYREEENGRGNFPPRFSGLQFPNYSSELNVNALELDDSALYLCASSLAGNTIYFGEGSWLTVV.

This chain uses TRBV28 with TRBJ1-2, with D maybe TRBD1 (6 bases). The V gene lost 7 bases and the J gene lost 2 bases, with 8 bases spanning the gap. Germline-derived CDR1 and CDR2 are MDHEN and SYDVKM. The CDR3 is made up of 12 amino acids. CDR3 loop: CASTGVNYGYTF. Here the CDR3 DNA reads TGTGCCAGCACAGGGGTAAACTATGGCTACACCTTC.

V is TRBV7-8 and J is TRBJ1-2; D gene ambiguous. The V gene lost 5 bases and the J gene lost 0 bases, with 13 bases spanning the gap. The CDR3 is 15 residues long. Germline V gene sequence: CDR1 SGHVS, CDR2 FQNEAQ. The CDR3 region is CASSRSTGTNYGYTF. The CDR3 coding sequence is TGTGCCAGCAGCCGAAGTACCGGGACTAACTATGGCTACACCTTC.

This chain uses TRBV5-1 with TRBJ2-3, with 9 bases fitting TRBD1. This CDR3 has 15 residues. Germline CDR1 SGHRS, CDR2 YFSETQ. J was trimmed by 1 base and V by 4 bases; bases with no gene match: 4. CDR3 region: CASSIRDRGTDTQYF. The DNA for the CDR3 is TGCGCCAGCAGCATCCGGGACAGGGGCACAGATACGCAGTATTTT.

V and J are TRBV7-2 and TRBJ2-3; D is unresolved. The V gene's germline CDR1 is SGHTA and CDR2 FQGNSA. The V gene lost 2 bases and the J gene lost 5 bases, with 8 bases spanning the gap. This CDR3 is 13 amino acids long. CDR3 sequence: CASSLSRIDTQYF. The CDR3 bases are TGTGCCAGCAGCTTAAGTAGAATAGATACGCAGTATTTT.

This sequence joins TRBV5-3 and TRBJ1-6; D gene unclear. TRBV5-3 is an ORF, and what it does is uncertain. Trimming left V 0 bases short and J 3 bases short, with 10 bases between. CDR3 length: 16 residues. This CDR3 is CARSLGAGSYNSPLHF. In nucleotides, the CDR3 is TGTGCCAGAAGCTTGGGGGCCGGGAGCTATAATTCACCCCTCCACTTT.

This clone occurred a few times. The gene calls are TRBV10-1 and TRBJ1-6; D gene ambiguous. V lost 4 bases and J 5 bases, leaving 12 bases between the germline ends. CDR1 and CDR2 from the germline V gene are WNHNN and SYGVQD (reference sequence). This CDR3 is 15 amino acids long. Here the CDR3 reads CASSVDSRHNSPLHF. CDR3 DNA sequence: TGCGCCAGCAGTGTAGATTCCAGGCATAATTCACCCCTCCACTTT.

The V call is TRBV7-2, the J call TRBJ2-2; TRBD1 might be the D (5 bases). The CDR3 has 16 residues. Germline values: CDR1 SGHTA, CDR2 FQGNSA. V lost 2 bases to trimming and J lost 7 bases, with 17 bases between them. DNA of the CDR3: TGTGCCAGCAGCTTAAACACAGGTTTAAACGGCGGGGAGCTGTTTTTT. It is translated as CASSLNTGLNGGELFF.